This TCR beta chain was identified during a study of beta chain features in type 1 diabetes. Study findings and constraints: Shortening of TCRB CDR3s, moderate but significant, appeared in all four CD4+ subsets of Type 1 diabetes patients.

Expressed TCRB transcripts were sequenced because the entire RNA isolate underwent reverse transcription. Some clones are missing from TCRdb's copy, which holds only in-frame ones; the method was immunoSEQ multiplex PCR. The sample records nearly 700,000 clones, roughly 12% being singletons. The germline CDR1 and CDR2 sequences are SNHLY and FYNNEI. V was cut by 7 bases and J by 4 bases, with 13 bases left in between. There are 13 residues in the CDR3. A single heparinised blood sample, averaging around 120 mL, was obtained per donor. Of note for this clone: The antigen remains undetermined.

The sequencing input was naive CD4+ T cells from blood. The rearrangement uses TRBV2 and TRBJ1-1; no clear D gene. This clonotype was obtained from a young man with type 1 diabetes. As DNA, the CDR3 is TGTGCCAGCATGGTGGTAGCTGCCACTGAAGCTTTCTTT. This sequence encodes CASMVVAATEAFF. Variable domain in full (rest from reference TRBV2 and TRBJ1-1): EPEVTQTPSHQVTQMGQEVILRCVPISNHLYFYWYRQILGQKVEFLVSFYNNEISEKSEIFDDQFSVERPDGSNFTLKIRSTKLEDSAMYFCASMVVAATEAFFGQGTRLTVV.